These 25 T cell receptor beta chains came from one sample sequenced in a study of cytomegalovirus exposure and HLA in healthy donors. PCR used 60 Vbeta primers and 13 Jbeta primers. Generated by immunoSEQ multiplex PCR, the TCRdb table keeps only in-frame clones and is missing some. The sample consists of some 120,000 clones, 76% of them appearing once. The sequenced material came from PBMCs. Receptor source: a man aged 50-59 years in good health and CMV-seronegative.

V is TRBV11-2 and J is TRBJ2-7, with 9 bases aligning to TRBD1. The CDR3 length is 14 residues. V gave up 5 bases and J gave up 7 bases; unmatched junction bases: 9. CDR1 and CDR2 from the germline V gene are SGHAT and FQNNGV. CDR3 loop: CASSPAGTGKEQYV. CDR3 nucleotides: TGTGCCAGCAGCCCCGCCGGGACAGGGAAAGAGCAGTACGTC.

This clone has a single count. The CDR3 DNA is TGCAGCGTTGAAGACCGGGAGGCAACAAACACAGATACGCAGTATTTT. Its protein is CSVEDREATNTDTQYF. V usage is TRBV29-1 and J usage is TRBJ2-3; 7 positions agree with TRBD2. The CDR3 spans 16 residues. Germline loops: CDR1 SQVTM, CDR2 ANQGSEA. V gave up 0 bases and J gave up 2 bases; unmatched junction bases: 8.

J is TRBJ2-3 and V is TRBV6-4; no firm D call. The CDR3 consists of 11 residues. Looked up from germline, CDR1 is MRHNA and CDR2 is SNTAGT. Trimming took 11 bases from V and 6 from J, leaving 12 bases between them. The DNA for the CDR3 is TGTGCCGTCCCCCACTCCGATACGCAGTATTTT. Translated: CAVPHSDTQYF.

CDR3: CASSPLGGPYYGYTF. For the CDR3, the DNA is TGTGCCAGCAGCCCCTTGGGGGGGCCCTACTATGGCTACACCTTC. This chain connects TRBV5-6 to TRBJ1-2; tentative D call: TRBD1 (6 bases). The CDR3 runs 15 residues. Germline values: CDR1 SGHDT, CDR2 YYEEEE. V was shortened by 4 bases and J by 3 bases, with 16 bases between the two germline ends. Full variable domain (missing parts from reference TRBV5-6 and TRBJ1-2): DAGVTQSPTHLIKTRGQQVTLRCSPKSGHDTVSWYQQALGQGPQFIFQYYEEEERQRGNFPDRFSGHQFPNYSSELNVNALLLGDSALYLCASSPLGGPYYGYTFGSGTRLTVV.

The gene calls are TRBV10-3 and TRBJ1-1; D not certain. Trimming stripped 10 bases from V and 1 base from J, with 13 bases between. The germline V gene encodes CDR1 ENHRY and CDR2 SYGVKD. The CDR3 runs 13 residues. This CDR3 is CATETIRNTEAFF. CDR3 DNA: TGTGCCACCGAGACAATCCGGAACACTGAAGCTTTCTTT.

This clone appeared a single time. This chain uses TRBV7-9 with TRBJ2-2; D perhaps matches TRBD1 (6 bases). This CDR3 contains 14 residues. Deletions cut 8 bases from V and 0 bases from J, with 10 bases between. Germline CDR1 is SEHNR and CDR2 is FQNEAQ (reference sequence). CDR3 in DNA: TGTGCCAGCCGGGACATCCCGAACACCGGGGAGCTGTTTTTT. It specifies CASRDIPNTGELFF.

V gene TRBV7-8 combines with J gene TRBJ2-1; D is possibly TRBD2 (5 bases). Germline V gene data show CDR1 as SGHVS and CDR2 as FQNEAQ. CDR3 length equals 15 residues. V was trimmed by 5 bases and J by 0 bases, leaving 11 bases between them. The CDR3 nucleotides are TGTGCCAGCAGCCAACTAGTGTCCTCCTACAATGAGCAGTTCTTC. Protein: CASSQLVSSYNEQFF.

The chain uses TRBV4-2 and TRBJ2-3, with TRBD2 matching 10 bases. The V gene end was trimmed by 4 bases and the J gene end by 6 bases; junction bases not matched to a gene: 10. Germline V gene data show CDR1 as LGHNA and CDR2 as YNFKEQ. This CDR3 has 16 amino acids. This CDR3 reads CASSPGPSGGADTQYF. CDR3 bases: TGTGCCAGCAGCCCCGGTCCGAGCGGGGGGGCTGATACGCAGTATTTT.

CDR3 sequence: CASSGGDSHTDTQYF. For the CDR3, the DNA is TGCGCCAGCAGCGGCGGGGACAGCCACACAGATACGCAGTATTTT. The V and J genes are TRBV5-1 and TRBJ2-3, with D perhaps TRBD1 (7 bases). This CDR3 has 15 residues. Trimming took 4 bases from V and 2 from J, leaving 14 bases between them. Germline values: CDR1 SGHRS, CDR2 YFSETQ.

This chain joins TRBV7-2 and TRBJ1-6; D not resolved. Germline V lookup: CDR1 SGHTA, CDR2 FQGNSA. This CDR3 contains 13 residues. Trimming removed 9 bases at V and 7 bases at J, with 13 bases between. The CDR3 DNA follows: TGTGCCAGTCAATCCGAGGGAAATTCACCCCTCCACTTT. It translates to CASQSEGNSPLHF.

This chain joins TRBV10-3 and TRBJ2-7; 9 nucleotides match TRBD2. Germline CDR1 is ENHRY and CDR2 is SYGVKD. Losses at the gene ends were 3 bases for V and 1 base for J; bases not matched to a gene: 7. This CDR3 region has 16 residues. The CDR3: CAISERRGGNSYEQYF. For the CDR3, the DNA is TGTGCCATCAGTGAACGGCGGGGGGGTAATTCCTACGAGCAGTACTTC.

This clone was observed a handful of times. The chain carries TRBV7-8 and TRBJ2-5; unclear D gene. Germline CDR1 and CDR2: SGHVS and FQNEAQ. The V gene lost 5 bases and the J gene lost 4 bases, with 17 bases spanning the gap. This CDR3 is built from 15 residues. CDR3 in DNA: TGTGCCAGCAGCCCCACAGTGCGCGTGGGAGAGACCCAGTACTTC. This translates into CASSPTVRVGETQYF.

V and J are TRBV7-9 and TRBJ2-3; unclear D gene. Trimming left V 1 base short and J 0 bases short, with 14 bases between. CDR1 SEHNR and CDR2 FQNEAQ come from the germline V gene (reference sequence). The CDR3 has 17 amino acids. CDR3 sequence: CASSLVWAAASTDTQYF. The CDR3 DNA is TGTGCCAGCAGCTTAGTGTGGGCAGCCGCTAGCACAGATACGCAGTATTTT.

The chain joins TRBV5-1 to TRBJ2-1; possible D gene TRBD2, 5 bases. The CDR3 is made up of 16 amino acids. Trimming stripped 0 bases from V and 4 bases from J, with 14 bases between. CDR1 is SGHRS and CDR2 is YFSETQ in the germline V gene. The CDR3 region is CASSLGTGLEYNEQFF. The CDR3 nucleotides are TGCGCCAGCAGCTTGGGTACGGGGTTAGAATACAATGAGCAGTTCTTC. Based on the CDR3 plus reference TRBV5-1 and TRBJ2-1, the full variable domain is KAGVTQTPRYLIKTRGQQVTLSCSPISGHRSVSWYQQTPGQGLQFLFEYFSETQRNKGNFPGRFSGRQFSNSRSEMNVSTLELGDSALYLCASSLGTGLEYNEQFFGPGTRLTVL.

The chain joins TRBV5-5 to TRBJ2-7; no firm D call. V was clipped by 0 bases and J by 7 bases, with 11 bases between them. The CDR3 has 13 residues. The V gene's germline CDR1 is SGHKS and CDR2 YYEKEE (reference sequence). In nucleotides, the CDR3 is TGTGCCAGCAGCTTGGAGCCCCTCGGGGAGCAGTACGTC. It specifies CASSLEPLGEQYV.

This clone was observed a few times. The rearrangement links TRBV7-9 to TRBJ2-5, with D uncertain. Germline CDR1 and CDR2: SEHNR and FQNEAQ (reference sequence). This CDR3 is built from 16 residues. Trimming shortened V by 5 bases and J by 5 bases, and 21 bases separated the two germline ends. The DNA for the CDR3 is TGTGCCAGCAGCCCCCCTTTTCGGCAGGCTGGGGAGACCCAGTACTTC. This translates into CASSPPFRQAGETQYF.

The gene calls are TRBV2 and TRBJ1-3; tentatively, D is TRBD1 (5 bases). V was pared by 5 bases and J by 0 bases, with 11 bases between. From germline, CDR1 is SNHLY and CDR2 FYNNEI. The CDR3 runs to 15 residues. The CDR3 sequence is CASSWGDVSGNTIYF. The CDR3 nucleotides read TGTGCCAGCAGTTGGGGGGACGTCTCTGGAAACACCATATATTTT.

The chain carries TRBV4-2 and TRBJ2-1; possibly TRBD2 for D (5 bases). Germline CDR1 is LGHNA and CDR2 is YNFKEQ. Trimming shortened V by 1 base and J by 7 bases, and 14 bases separated the two germline ends. The CDR3 is 15 residues long. The DNA of the CDR3 is TGTGCCAGCAGCCAAGCCTACCTAGCACGGAATGAGCAGTTCTTC. Translating gives CASSQAYLARNEQFF.

The gene calls are TRBV5-1 and TRBJ1-2, with 8 positions matching TRBD1. Unmatched junction bases numbered 8, after V lost 0 bases and J lost 4 bases. This CDR3 spans 16 amino acids. Germline V gene lookup returns CDR1 SGHRS and CDR2 YFSETQ. The CDR3 region has the DNA TGCGCCAGCAGCTTGGGCGGGGGACAGGCAATCTATGGCTACACCTTC. This encodes CASSLGGGQAIYGYTF.

The V call is TRBV7-8, the J call TRBJ2-7; perhaps D is TRBD1 or TRBD2 (6 bases each). The germline gives CDR1 SGHVS, CDR2 FQNEAQ. Deletions cut 1 base from V and 0 bases from J, with 10 bases between. There are 15 residues in the CDR3. The CDR3: CASSLEGGGSYEQYV. The CDR3 DNA sequence: TGTGCCAGCAGCTTAGAAGGAGGGGGCTCCTACGAGCAGTACGTC.

The chain carries TRBV6-1 and TRBJ1-5; 8 bases agree with TRBD1. Germline trimming cut 0 bases from V and 5 bases from J; bases unmatched to any gene: 6. CDR3 size: 16 residues. Germline CDR1 is MNHNS and CDR2 is SASEGT. CDR3 coding DNA: TGTGCCAGCAGTGAAGCGCGAGGACAGGGTCATCAGCCCCAGCATTTT. It specifies CASSEARGQGHQPQHF.

This clone was observed a few times. The rearrangement links TRBV7-3 to TRBJ1-2, with no clear D. The CDR3 has 14 residues. Germline V gives CDR1 SGHTA, CDR2 FQGTGA. Trimming stripped 6 bases from V and 2 bases from J, with 13 bases between. CDR3 coding DNA: TGTGCCAGCAGTCAAGGCCCGGGGAACTATGGCTACACCTTC. Its translation is CASSQGPGNYGYTF.

This chain connects TRBV28 to TRBJ2-5, with TRBD1 identical over 8 bases. The J call may be faulty, since TRBJ2-7 better matches the DNA end. The CDR3 has 14 residues. CDR1 and CDR2 from the germline V gene are MDHEN and SYDVKM. CDR3 sequence: CASNHRDRFHEQYF. CDR3 DNA: TGTGCCAGCAACCACCGGGACAGGTTTCACGAGCAGTACTTC.

The rearrangement joins TRBV5-1 to TRBJ2-7; 12 bases are a match to TRBD2. The J call may be incorrect, as the DNA end agrees better with TRBJ2-1. CDR1 is SGHRS and CDR2 is YFSETQ in the germline V gene. The CDR3 is 15 amino acids. CDR3 nucleotide sequence: TGCGCCAGCAGCTGGACTAGCGGGACCCTGAATGAGCAGTTCTTC. The encoded protein is CASSWTSGTLNEQFF.

The chain carries TRBV29-1 and TRBJ1-1; D unclear. Germline V gives CDR1 SQVTM, CDR2 ANQGSEA. CDR3 length: 9 residues. V was shortened by 6 bases and J by 6 bases, with 5 bases between the two germline ends. CDR3 loop: CSVTAEAFF. In DNA, the CDR3 is TGCAGCGTAACAGCTGAAGCTTTCTTT.